This T cell receptor beta chain was identified during a study of blood T cell repertoires in COVID-19. Whole-study context: Samples of COVID-19 (acute and convalescent) were obtained from the United States, Italy and Spain.

TCRdb keeps only in-frame clones here, not all; method: immunoSEQ multiplex PCR. The sample yields fewer than 200,000 clones, 70% to 90% seen once. This clone was seen a single time. The source material was peripheral blood. This sequence originates from an older woman with COVID-19, enrolled during active disease.

CDR3 loop: CASSEPGTVDGYTF. CDR3 coding DNA: TGTGCCAGCAGTGAGCCCGGGACAGTAGATGGCTACACCTTC. J is TRBJ1-2 and V is TRBV6-1; 7 nucleotides agree with TRBD1. The length of the CDR3 is 14 residues. The V and J ends lost 3 bases and 6 bases, in that order; junction bases with no gene match: 7. CDR1 MNHNS and CDR2 SASEGT come from the germline V gene.